The clone carrying this T cell receptor beta chain was seen a few times. Its antigen is not known. These data come from a study of cytomegalovirus exposure and HLA in healthy donors. The study, taken as a whole, reports: A classifier reportedly called cytomegalovirus status with high sensitivity and specificity. Altogether, 150 to 200 TCR beta chains were recorded as cytomegalovirus-associated. About 87% or about 30% of the time was how often most TCR beta V segments were productive, according to an earlier analysis. For most TCR sequences rarity was the rule, although some public TCRs occurred in many donors.

60 Vbeta and 13 Jbeta primers were used in PCR. Profiling relied on immunoSEQ multiplex PCR, and the TCRdb table lists in-frame clones only, not all of them. This table has fewer than 200,000 clones, approximately 12% appearing once. The germline gives CDR1 SGHTA, CDR2 FQGNSA. The CDR3 is 13 residues long. V shed 4 bases and J 2 bases; nucleotides not matched to a gene: 1. Material for sequencing was PBMCs. The J gene is TRBJ2-7, the V gene TRBV7-2; the match to TRBD1 covers 8 bases. The TCR originated in a man between 45 and 60 years old in good health and CMV-seropositive. CDR3 nucleotide sequence: TGTGCCAGCAGCTCGACAGGGGCCTACGAGCAGTACTTC. Its translation: CASSSTGAYEQYF.